This TCR beta chain was sequenced in a study of identical twins. This CDR3 has 18 residues. Germline V gives CDR1 DFQATT, CDR2 SNEGSKA (reference sequence). The V and J ends lost 6 bases and 3 bases respectively, with 29 bases between them. TCRdb re-called the 5' RACE reads through MiXCR, storing one row per CDR3 protein. The sample lists hundreds of thousands of distinct CDR3 sequences; around a sixth were seen once. A further study also used this sample, focusing on T cells expressing NK-cell markers.

The chain is built from TRBV20-1 and TRBJ1-1, with D hard to call. Sequencing was performed on PBMCs. This receptor was taken from a woman between 18 and 29 years old in good health. CDR3 coding DNA: TGCAGTGCCCTAAGAGGCGGGATTTGGGGAAGGGTGGACACTGAAGCTTTCTTT. Amino acid sequence: CSALRGGIWGRVDTEAFF.